The next 21 T cell receptor beta chains were all read from a single sample in a study of identical twins. TCRdb fed the 5' RACE reads into MiXCR, producing one record per CDR3 protein. The sample carries 240,000 or so distinct CDR3 sequences, roughly 10% recorded once. Sequenced input: memory T cells sorted from blood. The receptors originated from a man aged 45-65 years in good health.

A word on this clonotype: This may be a read error, as it is one base from a much larger clone. This chain connects TRBV29-1 to TRBJ1-4; a weak D match, TRBD1 (6 bases). Per the germline V gene, CDR1 is SQVTM and CDR2 is ANQGSEA. The V end was cut by 4 bases, the J end by 7 bases, with 16 bases between. This CDR3 has 14 residues. The chain's CDR3 is CSVGFLGASEKLFF. The CDR3 DNA follows: TGCAGCGTTGGATTTTTGGGGGCGTCTGAAAAACTGTTTTTT. Full variable domain (rest looked up from reference TRBV29-1 and TRBJ1-4): SAVISQKPSRDICQRGTSLTIQCQVDSQVTMMFWYRQQPGQSLTLIATANQGSEATYESGFVIDKFPISRPNLTFSTLTVSNMSPEDSSIYLCSVGFLGASEKLFFGSGTQLSVL.

This clonotype has ten or more counts. The chain is built from TRBV7-2 and TRBJ2-3; 7 bases are shared with TRBD1. Germline loops: CDR1 SGHTA, CDR2 FQGNSA. The length of the CDR3 is 14 residues. With 5 bases clipped from V and 4 bases from J, the junction kept 6 bases outside the gene matches. CDR3 bases: TGTGCCAGCAGCCCAGGACAGGTTTCAGATACGCAGTATTTT. Translating it yields CASSPGQVSDTQYF.

The genes are TRBV30 and TRBJ1-2; D may be TRBD1 (6 bases). The CDR3 is 13 residues long. Germline CDR1 is GTSNPN and CDR2 is SVGIG (reference sequence). Trimming took 0 bases from V and 4 from J, leaving 9 bases between them. CDR3 in DNA: TGTGCCTGGAGTGTCCAGGGGATCTATGGCTACACCTTC. Translation gives CAWSVQGIYGYTF.

The sample holds a few counts of this clonotype. J is TRBJ1-4 and V is TRBV4-3; no definite D call. The CDR3 extends over 12 amino acids. Germline V gene sequence: CDR1 LGHNA, CDR2 YSLEER. V lost 0 bases and J 10 bases, leaving 6 bases between the germline ends. The DNA of the CDR3 is TGCGCCAGCAGCCAAGATCAAGGAAAACTGTTTTTT. Protein product: CASSQDQGKLFF.

This clonotype was counted only a few times. The CDR3 loop is CASSPRTGTTEAFF. DNA of the CDR3: TGTGCCAGCTCACCACGGACAGGGACCACTGAAGCTTTCTTT. The chain recombines TRBV18 with TRBJ1-1; 8 bases are a match to TRBD1. CDR1 KGHSH and CDR2 LQKENI come from the germline V gene. V dropped 1 base and J dropped 4; count of bases not matched to a gene: 2. CDR3 length: 14 amino acids.

The rearrangement uses TRBV27 and TRBJ2-2; 9 bases are a match to TRBD1. The trim removed 5 bases at V and 0 bases at J, leaving 4 bases unmatched. The length of the CDR3 is 16 residues. Germline CDR1 MNHEY, CDR2 SMNVEV (reference sequence). The CDR3 nucleotides are TGTGCCAGCAGTCCCTGGACAGGGGCGAACACCGGGGAGCTGTTTTTT. It yields the protein CASSPWTGANTGELFF.

Ten or more counts support this clonotype. V usage is TRBV7-2 and J usage is TRBJ1-2; possible D gene TRBD1, 5 bases. The germline V gene encodes CDR1 SGHTA and CDR2 FQGNSA. V was trimmed by 2 bases and J by 1 base, leaving 11 bases between them. The CDR3 extends over 15 amino acids. The DNA for the CDR3 is TGTGCCAGCAGCTTAATGTTACAGGATAACTATGGCTACACCTTC. Its translation is CASSLMLQDNYGYTF.

This clonotype was counted ten times or more. V usage is TRBV7-9 and J usage is TRBJ1-5, with 9 nucleotides matching TRBD1. Germline V lookup: CDR1 SEHNR, CDR2 FQNEAQ (reference sequence). The junction had 5 bases not matched to a gene; V was cut back by 1 base and J by 1 base. The CDR3 spans 17 residues. CDR3 DNA sequence: TGTGCCAGCAGCTTAGGGACAGGGGCGACCAGCAATCAGCCCCAGCATTTT. Translating gives CASSLGTGATSNQPQHF.

This chain uses TRBV7-2 with TRBJ2-2; 8 positions match TRBD2. Germline CDR1 SGHTA, CDR2 FQGNSA. There are 15 residues in the CDR3. The trim removed 0 bases at V and 6 bases at J, leaving 3 bases unmatched. The DNA for the CDR3 is TGTGCCAGCAGCTTAGCTAGCGGGACTCCCGGGGAGCTGTTTTTT. Encoded protein: CASSLASGTPGELFF.

This clonotype was observed many times. CDR3 DNA: TGTGCCAGCAGCTTTGACCGGGGCAGGCAGGATATTACAGATACGCAGTATTTT. It yields the protein CASSFDRGRQDITDTQYF. The rearrangement uses TRBV5-6 and TRBJ2-3; D may match TRBD1 or TRBD2 (5 bases each). V lost 2 bases and J lost 3, with 22 bases in between. CDR3 length: 18 amino acids. Germline lookup yields CDR1 SGHDT and CDR2 YYEEEE.

The gene calls are TRBV5-5 and TRBJ2-7; 8 bases map to TRBD2. The CDR3 covers 14 residues. The germline V gene has CDR1 SGHKS and CDR2 YYEKEE (reference sequence). The junction had 9 bases not matched to a gene; V was cut back by 4 bases and J by 6 bases. The CDR3 bases are TGTGCCAGCAGCCCAGCGGGAGTTGCTAGCGAGCAGTACTTC. Translation gives CASSPAGVASEQYF.

V usage is TRBV11-2 and J usage is TRBJ1-4, with D unclear. The V gene's germline CDR1 is SGHAT and CDR2 FQNNGV. V lost 5 bases and J 7 bases, leaving 17 bases between the germline ends. This CDR3 is 15 amino acids long. The DNA of the CDR3 is TGTGCCAGCAGCCGTACAATGGCCGTGGGTGAAAAACTGTTTTTT. Protein: CASSRTMAVGEKLFF.

The table lists this clonotype with a count of one. The V and J genes are TRBV1 and TRBJ1-2; the table's D gene call, TRBD1, was not cross checked with the DNA. TRBV1 is a pseudogene segment. The CDR3 has 17 amino acids. The CDR3 here is CTSSQDRTGRDNYGYTF. Written as DNA, the CDR3 is TGCACCAGCAGCCAAGATCGAACAGGGCGAGATAACTATGGCTACACCTTC.

This clonotype turned up a few times. The chain is built from TRBV11-2 and TRBJ1-6; D is unresolved. The CDR3 runs to 17 residues. Trimming removed 4 bases at V and 0 bases at J, with 13 bases between. Germline-derived CDR1 and CDR2 are SGHAT and FQNNGV. CDR3 coding DNA: TGTGCCAGCAGCTCCCCGGCCTCCCGCTCCTATAATTCACCCCTCCACTTT. As protein: CASSSPASRSYNSPLHF.

A few counts support this clonotype. This chain joins TRBV5-1 and TRBJ1-4, with D perhaps matching TRBD1 (6 bases). Germline V gene lookup returns CDR1 SGHRS and CDR2 YFSETQ. CDR3 size: 19 residues. V lost 0 bases and J lost 5, with 23 bases in between. CDR3 loop: CASSLGRQGTTLRNEKLFF. The CDR3 coding sequence is TGCGCCAGCAGCTTGGGAAGGCAGGGGACAACCCTACGAAATGAAAAACTGTTTTTT.

This clonotype has ten or more counts. This sequence joins TRBV12-3 or TRBV12-4 and TRBJ1-5, with D unresolved. The CDR3 is 12 amino acids. V lost 7 bases, J lost 0 bases, and 4 bases lay in between. In nucleotides, the CDR3 is TGTGCCAGCACCTATAGCAATCAGCCCCAGCATTTT. Its protein product is CASTYSNQPQHF.

This clonotype was detected ten times or more. The genes are TRBV11-1 and TRBJ1-1; D is undetermined. In germline, CDR1 is SGHAT, CDR2 FQDESV (reference sequence). This CDR3 has 13 amino acids. V gave up 4 bases and J gave up 4 bases, with 10 bases separating them. CDR3 coding DNA: TGTGCCAGCAGCTGGTCGAGAAGCACTGAAGCTTTCTTT. Translated, it gives CASSWSRSTEAFF.

This clonotype was detected only a few times. The chain couples TRBV7-2 to TRBJ2-7, with 8 bases lining up with TRBD2. The ends lost 4 bases at V and 5 bases at J; junction bases unmatched: 4. This CDR3 spans 13 amino acids. Germline loops: CDR1 SGHTA, CDR2 FQGNSA. The CDR3 DNA reads TGTGCCAGCAGCTCCCGGGAGGGCGACGAGCAGTACTTC. Translation gives CASSSREGDEQYF.

This clonotype was counted at least ten times. The chain has TRBV5-1 and TRBJ2-7; D gene unclear. Germline CDR1 SGHRS, CDR2 YFSETQ. This CDR3 is 15 amino acids long. Trimming took 4 bases from V and 6 from J, leaving 20 bases between them. The CDR3 spells CASSSSDGMVVEQYF. The DNA of the CDR3 is TGCGCCAGCAGCAGCTCGGACGGTATGGTTGTCGAGCAGTACTTC.

The gene calls are TRBV10-3 and TRBJ2-1; 8 positions agree with TRBD1. The CDR3 is made up of 13 amino acids. CDR1 and CDR2 (germline): ENHRY, SYGVKD. After removal of 7 bases from V and 8 bases from J, the junction contained 7 bases not matched to a gene. The CDR3: CAINADRGDEQFF. CDR3 bases: TGTGCCATCAACGCTGACAGGGGCGATGAGCAGTTCTTC.

This sequence joins TRBV20-1 and TRBJ2-3; TRBD1 matches at 11 bases. Unmatched junction bases numbered 6, after V lost 1 base and J lost 6 bases. Looked up from germline, CDR1 is DFQATT and CDR2 is SNEGSKA (reference sequence). The CDR3 is 15 amino acids. CDR3 in DNA: TGCAGTGCTAGAGGGGGGACAGGGGGATATGATACGCAGTATTTT. Amino acids: CSARGGTGGYDTQYF.